This T cell receptor beta chain was sequenced for a study of blood T cell repertoires in COVID-19. The method was immunoSEQ multiplex PCR; TCRdb's version includes in-frame clones alone and lacks a portion of them. The table lists a few hundred thousand clones, roughly 84% of them singletons. In terms of age and location, participants ranged from roughly 18 to 90 years and lived in about 25 US areas. Trimming cost V 4 bases and J 5 bases; bases outside gene matches: 9. Germline loops: CDR1 SGHTS, CDR2 YDEGEE. The CDR3 covers 15 residues. Sequenced material: PBMCs or T cells enriched from blood (not recorded which). This receptor was taken from a woman in her thirties who had recovered from COVID-19. The J gene is TRBJ2-5, the V gene TRBV5-8; 9 positions agree with TRBD1. The CDR3 spells CASSIAGQGWETQYF. CDR3 DNA: TGTGCCAGCAGCATCGCCGGACAGGGGTGGGAGACCCAGTACTTC.